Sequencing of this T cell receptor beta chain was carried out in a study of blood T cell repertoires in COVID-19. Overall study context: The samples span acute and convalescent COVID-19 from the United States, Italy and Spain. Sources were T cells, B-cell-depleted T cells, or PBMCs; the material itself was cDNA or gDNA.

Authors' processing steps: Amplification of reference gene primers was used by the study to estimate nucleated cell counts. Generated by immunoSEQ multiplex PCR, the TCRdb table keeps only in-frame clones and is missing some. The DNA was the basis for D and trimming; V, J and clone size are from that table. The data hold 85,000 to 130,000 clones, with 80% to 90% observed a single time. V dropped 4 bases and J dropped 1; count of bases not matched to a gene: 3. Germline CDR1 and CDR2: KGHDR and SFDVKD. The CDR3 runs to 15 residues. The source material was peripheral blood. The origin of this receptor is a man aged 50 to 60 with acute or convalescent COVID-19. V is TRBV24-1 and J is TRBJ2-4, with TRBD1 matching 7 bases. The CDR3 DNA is TGTGCCACCAGTGACCCGGGACAGGCCAAAAACATTCAGTACTTC. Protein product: CATSDPGQAKNIQYF.